The 27 T cell receptor beta chains below all came from one sample that was sequenced in a study of T-cell memory formation after mild COVID-19. TCRdb passed the 5' RACE reads through MiXCR, listing each CDR3 protein once. The sample consists of nearly 40,000 distinct CDR3 sequences, about 6% of them appearing once. Sequenced material: PBMCs or a T cell subset sorted from them (not recorded which). These receptors all come from an adult who had mild COVID-19 (a few samples of this study predate the infection). Cell type and time point are not known.

This clonotype was observed a handful of times. The CDR3 DNA reads TGTGCCTGGAGTCTCTCCGGGGCAGCTAATGAAAAACTGTTTTTT. Protein sequence: CAWSLSGAANEKLFF. This chain connects TRBV30 to TRBJ1-4; possibly TRBD1 for D (5 bases). The ends were cut back, 2 bases at V and 3 bases at J, with 13 bases in the middle. The CDR3 is 15 residues long. Germline lookup yields CDR1 GTSNPN and CDR2 SVGIG (reference sequence).

The chain links TRBV7-6 to TRBJ2-2, with TRBD2 as a possible D gene (6 bases). Germline lookup yields CDR1 SGHVS and CDR2 FNYEAQ. The CDR3 consists of 16 residues. V lost 5 bases and J 2 bases, leaving 15 bases between the germline ends. CDR3 residues: CASSPRGTGNTGELFF. DNA of the CDR3: TGTGCCAGCAGCCCCCGGGGGACCGGTAACACCGGGGAGCTGTTTTTT.

The table lists this clonotype with many counts. The chain uses TRBV24-1 and TRBJ2-5, with 7 positions matching TRBD1. CDR1 is KGHDR, CDR2 SFDVKD, per germline. Trimming cost V 3 bases and J 1 base; bases outside gene matches: 4. This CDR3 has 15 residues. The CDR3 here is CATSDNDRVQETQYF. CDR3 sequence (DNA): TGTGCCACCAGTGATAACGACAGGGTCCAAGAGACCCAGTACTTC.

This clonotype was seen a handful of times. The V call is TRBV5-1, the J call TRBJ2-5, with 9 bases identical to TRBD2. V was clipped by 0 bases and J by 5 bases; unmatched bases: 8. The germline V gene has CDR1 SGHRS and CDR2 YFSETQ. The CDR3 loop spans 16 amino acids. The CDR3 here is CASSLGVAGVVETQYF. CDR3 sequence (DNA): TGCGCCAGCAGCTTGGGAGTAGCGGGAGTAGTGGAGACCCAGTACTTC.

This clonotype was picked up a small number of times. The junction shows a germline mismatch at one end, possibly a read error. The chain joins TRBV7-2 to TRBJ2-2; 10 bases fit TRBD2. The CDR3 runs to 15 residues. CDR1 and CDR2 from the germline V gene are SGHTA and FQGNSA. This CDR3 is CASSLTSGTAGGLFF. The DNA of the CDR3 is TGTGCCAGCAGCTTAACTAGCGGGACTGCCGGGGGGCTGTTTTTT.

At least ten counts were recorded for this clonotype. The chain links TRBV7-2 to TRBJ2-5; 16 bases align to TRBD2. Germline assignment: CDR1 SGHTA and CDR2 FQGNSA. The CDR3 length is 17 residues. With V trimmed by 4 bases and J by 5 bases, 7 bases remained unmatched. The CDR3 loop is CASSSGGLAGGLETQYF. CDR3 nucleotide sequence: TGTGCCAGCAGCTCAGGGGGACTAGCGGGAGGGCTGGAGACCCAGTACTTC.

V usage is TRBV7-9 and J usage is TRBJ1-6; D is uncertain. V shed 4 bases and J shed 8 bases, with 15 bases lying between them. Per germline, CDR1 SEHNR and CDR2 FQNEAQ (reference sequence). This CDR3 region has 15 residues. The CDR3 sequence: CASSSRIGTDSPLHF. The DNA of the CDR3 is TGTGCCAGCAGCTCGCGGATCGGAACCGATTCACCCCTCCACTTT.

This clonotype has a count of ten or more. The V and J genes are TRBV12-3 or TRBV12-4 and TRBJ2-5; 8 bases are a match to TRBD2. The CDR3 sequence is 13 residues long. The ends lost 6 bases at V and 5 bases at J; junction bases unmatched: 5. The CDR3 DNA sequence: TGTGCCAGCAGGCGGACTAGCCGCGAGACCCAGTACTTC. Its translation is CASRRTSRETQYF.

Ten or more counts support this clonotype. The chain employs TRBV12-3 or TRBV12-4 and TRBJ2-1; D perhaps matches TRBD2 (5 bases). V lost 8 bases and J 9 bases, leaving 17 bases between the germline ends. The CDR3 runs 13 residues. The DNA for the CDR3 is TGTGCCAGCCGATCCGGGGAATCCCTTGAGCAGTTCTTC. Protein product: CASRSGESLEQFF.

The genes are TRBV7-9 and TRBJ2-1; D is possibly TRBD1 (6 bases). V was shortened by 5 bases and J by 4 bases, with 15 bases between the two germline ends. The CDR3 length is 15 residues. From germline, CDR1 is SEHNR and CDR2 FQNEAQ (reference sequence). CDR3 coding DNA: TGTGCCAGCAGCGAAAAAAGAACAGGGTACAATGAGCAGTTCTTC. It specifies CASSEKRTGYNEQFF.

The chain recombines TRBV15 with TRBJ2-5; D is possibly TRBD2 (5 bases). CDR1 and CDR2 (germline): LNHNV, YYDKDF (reference sequence). Trimming removed 3 bases at V and 4 bases at J, with 18 bases between. The CDR3 covers 16 residues. The CDR3 loop is CATSSGLADGIETQYF. In nucleotides, the CDR3 is TGTGCCACCAGCAGCGGGCTAGCTGATGGGATAGAGACCCAGTACTTC.

This clonotype has a count of ten or more. The V gene is TRBV5-1, the J gene TRBJ2-3; 10 bases agree with TRBD1. Germline CDR1 reads SGHRS; CDR2 reads YFSETQ. This CDR3 has 15 residues. V lost 4 bases and J lost 4; bases outside the gene matches: 6. The CDR3 protein is CASSTPTGGADTQYF. CDR3 DNA sequence: TGCGCCAGCAGCACCCCGACAGGGGGCGCAGATACGCAGTATTTT.

With regard to this clonotype: Since a much larger clone is just one base distant, this may be a read error. This CDR3 reads CASSLGGARTGDLFF. Written as DNA, the CDR3 is TGTGCCAGCAGCCTAGGGGGGGCTCGCACCGGGGATCTGTTTTTT. The rearrangement joins TRBV3-1 to TRBJ2-2, with D perhaps TRBD2 (7 bases). Looked up from germline, CDR1 is LGHDT and CDR2 is YNNKEL (reference sequence). The CDR3 has 15 amino acids.

This clonotype showed up many times. The chain links TRBV10-3 to TRBJ1-5; 8 positions agree with TRBD1. The germline CDR1 and CDR2 sequences are ENHRY and SYGVKD. With V trimmed by 3 bases and J by 7 bases, 8 bases remained unmatched. CDR3 length equals 15 residues. CDR3 sequence reads: CAISDSDRGYQPQHF. The CDR3 bases are TGTGCCATCAGTGACAGTGACAGGGGATACCAGCCCCAGCATTTT.

At least ten counts were recorded for this clonotype. V is TRBV7-3 and J is TRBJ1-1, with 7 bases aligning to TRBD1. J was trimmed by 2 bases and V by 5 bases; bases with no gene match: 5. Germline lookup yields CDR1 SGHTA and CDR2 FQGTGA. CDR3 length: 14 amino acids. The CDR3: CASSPRQGNTEAFF. The CDR3 DNA is TGTGCCAGCAGCCCCCGACAGGGAAACACTGAAGCTTTCTTT.

This clonotype was recorded many times. The chain joins TRBV5-1 to TRBJ2-7; TRBD2 matches 13 bases. The CDR3 totals 18 residues. Germline V lookup: CDR1 SGHRS, CDR2 YFSETQ. V trimming: 2 bases; J trimming: 4 bases; junction bases outside the gene matches: 12. This CDR3 reads CASSLSTVGTSGTYEQYF. As DNA, the CDR3 is TGCGCCAGCAGCTTATCTACCGTCGGGACTAGCGGGACTTACGAGCAGTACTTC.

In this sample, this clonotype turned up many times. The chain combines TRBV14 with TRBJ1-6; weak D call: TRBD1 (5 bases). Germline V lookup: CDR1 SGHDN, CDR2 FVKESK. The V end lost 5 bases, the J end lost 6 bases, and 14 bases lay between the germline ends. This CDR3 has 15 residues. The CDR3 DNA reads TGTGCCAGCAGCTTTGGAGGGACGGCTAATTCACCCCTCCACTTT. As protein: CASSFGGTANSPLHF.

There are many counts of this clonotype. The chain uses TRBV4-2 and TRBJ2-7; D tentatively fits TRBD1 or TRBD2 (6 bases each). The germline V gene has CDR1 LGHNA and CDR2 YNFKEQ. The CDR3 loop spans 16 amino acids. With 0 bases removed from V and 10 bases from J, the gap between germline ends came to 22 bases. The CDR3 here is CASSQEDVGGRRPQYF. The CDR3 DNA sequence: TGTGCCAGCAGCCAAGAAGATGTTGGGGGGCGCCGACCCCAGTACTTC.

The rearrangement uses TRBV7-2 and TRBJ2-4; maybe TRBD2 (6 bases). V was pared by 1 base and J by 1 base, with 11 bases between. The germline gives CDR1 SGHTA, CDR2 FQGNSA. CDR3 length: 16 residues. The CDR3: CASSLDLGGAKNIQYF. DNA of the CDR3: TGTGCCAGCAGCTTAGATTTAGGAGGGGCCAAAAACATTCAGTACTTC.

This clonotype came up many times. This chain links TRBV6-6 with TRBJ1-2; TRBD1 agrees at 8 bases. The CDR3 is made up of 14 amino acids. The trim removed 6 bases at V and 3 bases at J, leaving 6 bases unmatched. The V gene's germline CDR1 is MNHNY and CDR2 SVGAGI (reference sequence). The CDR3 region has the DNA TGTGCCAGCAGCCTCTCGACAGGGGACTATGGCTACACCTTC. It is translated as CASSLSTGDYGYTF.

The table lists this clonotype with a few counts. This chain links TRBV19 with TRBJ2-5; D might be TRBD1 (6 bases). The germline V gene encodes CDR1 LNHDA and CDR2 SQIVND (reference sequence). The CDR3 is made up of 16 amino acids. The V gene lost 5 bases and the J gene lost 2 bases, with 18 bases spanning the gap. The CDR3 DNA reads TGTGCCAGTAGTTCGGAAGTAAGGACAGCTCAAGAGACCCAGTACTTC. It encodes CASSSEVRTAQETQYF.

In its sample, this clonotype was seen a few times. The chain employs TRBV12-3 or TRBV12-4 and TRBJ2-3; no clear D gene. V lost 5 bases to trimming and J lost 1 base, with 4 bases between them. The CDR3 extends over 12 amino acids. The CDR3 DNA is TGTGCCAGCAGTACGGGCACAGATACGCAGTATTTT. It translates to CASSTGTDTQYF.

This clonotype was seen many times. The chain links TRBV18 to TRBJ2-1; 10 bases map to TRBD1. This CDR3 spans 16 amino acids. The V gene's germline CDR1 is KGHSH and CDR2 LQKENI. Losses at the gene ends were 2 bases for V and 3 bases for J; bases not matched to a gene: 4. The CDR3 nucleotides read TGTGCCAGCTCACCAGGACAGGGGGGGATCTACAATGAGCAGTTCTTC. Its translation is CASSPGQGGIYNEQFF.

The table lists this clonotype with many counts. The chain is built from TRBV24-1 and TRBJ2-3; 8 bases fit TRBD1. Germline assignment: CDR1 KGHDR and CDR2 SFDVKD. Trimming removed 6 bases from V and 3 bases from J; junction bases left unmatched: 13. The CDR3 contains 17 residues. CDR3 sequence (DNA): TGTGCCACCAGTCTATCAAGGGACAGGACTGTTACAGATACGCAGTATTTT. This sequence encodes CATSLSRDRTVTDTQYF.

A few counts support this clonotype. This chain uses TRBV19 with TRBJ2-7; TRBD1 matches 9 bases. Germline values: CDR1 LNHDA, CDR2 SQIVND (reference sequence). The CDR3 loop spans 15 amino acids. After removal of 6 bases from V and 2 bases from J, the junction contained 8 bases not matched to a gene. CDR3 protein: CASRGTDRGTYEQYF. In DNA, the CDR3 is TGTGCCAGTAGGGGAACGGACAGGGGAACCTACGAGCAGTACTTC.

In this sample, this clonotype turned up many times. One junction end disagrees with the germline gene, perhaps due to a read error. This chain joins TRBV7-7 and TRBJ2-5, with 8 nucleotides matching TRBD2. Germline V lookup: CDR1 SSHAT, CDR2 FNYEAQ (reference sequence). CDR3 length: 14 amino acids. The CDR3 loop is CASSLAGQSETQYF. The CDR3 nucleotides read TGTGCTAGCAGCTTAGCGGGGCAATCCGAGACCCAGTACTTC. The complete variable domain, with remaining parts taken from reference TRBV7-7 and TRBJ2-5, reads GAGVSQSPRYKVTKRGQDVTLRCDPISSHATLYWYQQALGQGPEFLTYFNYEAQPDKSGLPSDRFSAERPEGSISTLTIQRTEQRDSAMYRCASSLAGQSETQYFGPGTRLLVL.

Only a few counts were recorded for this clonotype. The chain joins TRBV7-9 to TRBJ1-2, with D unclear. CDR3 length: 13 amino acids. V lost 5 bases to trimming and J lost 3 bases, with 10 bases between them. Per the germline V gene, CDR1 is SEHNR and CDR2 is FQNEAQ (reference sequence). CDR3 residues: CASSGNLDYGYTF. The DNA for the CDR3 is TGTGCCAGCAGCGGGAACCTGGACTATGGCTACACCTTC.